The TCR beta chain under discussion was sequenced for a study of sequential checkpoint blockade in melanoma. For the study at large: First-line arms were nivolumab then ipilimumab, or the reverse, randomized 1:1. TCRβ was sequenced from DNA of 91 pretreatment tumors. After nivolumab or ipilimumab alone, over 20 patients had week-13 rebiopsies. Whole-study results and caveats: Rising tumor T-cell fraction and clonality meant about 30 times likelier benefit.

Of note for this clone: Antigen unknown.

The treatment was: randomized to nivolumab then ipilimumab (arm A) or the reverse (arm B). TCRdb keeps only in-frame clones here, not all; method: immunoSEQ multiplex PCR. Of around 6,300 clones in the sample, roughly 27% were seen once. Sequenced material: tumor tissue (inferred from file names), taken from a patient given nivolumab and ipilimumab in sequence. The source is a human donor with melanoma.

This CDR3 reads CASRPTPGLPQHF. CDR3 nucleotides: TGTGCCAGCAGACCCACGCCAGGGCTTCCCCAGCATTTT. The J gene is TRBJ1-5, the V gene TRBV6-8, with a possible D match to TRBD1 (5 bases). CDR3 length equals 13 residues. In germline, CDR1 is MNHGY, CDR2 SAAAGT. V gave up 6 bases and J gave up 10 bases, with 16 bases separating them.